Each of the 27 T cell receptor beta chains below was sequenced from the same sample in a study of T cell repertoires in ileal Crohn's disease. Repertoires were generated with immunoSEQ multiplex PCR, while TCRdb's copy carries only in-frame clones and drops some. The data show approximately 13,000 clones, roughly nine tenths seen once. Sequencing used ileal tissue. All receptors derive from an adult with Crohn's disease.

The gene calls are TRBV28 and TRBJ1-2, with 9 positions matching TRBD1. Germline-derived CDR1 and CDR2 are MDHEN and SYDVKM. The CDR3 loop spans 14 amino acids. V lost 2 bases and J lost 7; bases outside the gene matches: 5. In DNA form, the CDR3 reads TGTGCCAGCAGTTTAGGACAGGGGTCGCGTGGCTACACCTTC. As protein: CASSLGQGSRGYTF.

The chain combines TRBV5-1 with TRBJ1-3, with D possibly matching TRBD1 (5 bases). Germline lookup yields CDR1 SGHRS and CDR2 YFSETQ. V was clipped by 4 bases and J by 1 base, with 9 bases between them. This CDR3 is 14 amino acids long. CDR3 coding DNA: TGCGCCAGCAGCCCGTCAGGGTCTGGAAACACCATATATTTT. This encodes CASSPSGSGNTIYF.

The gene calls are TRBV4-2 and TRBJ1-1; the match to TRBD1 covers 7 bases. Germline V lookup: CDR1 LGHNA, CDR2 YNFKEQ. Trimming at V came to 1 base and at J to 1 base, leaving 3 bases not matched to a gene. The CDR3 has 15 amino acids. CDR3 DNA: TGTGCCAGCAGCCAAGTCCAGGGGGGGAACACTGAAGCTTTCTTT. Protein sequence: CASSQVQGGNTEAFF.

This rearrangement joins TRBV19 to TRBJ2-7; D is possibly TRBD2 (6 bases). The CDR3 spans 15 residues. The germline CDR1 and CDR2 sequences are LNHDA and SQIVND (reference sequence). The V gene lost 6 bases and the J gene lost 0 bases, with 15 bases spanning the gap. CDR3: CASSAAGTLSYEQYF. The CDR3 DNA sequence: TGTGCCAGTAGCGCCGCCGGGACTCTCTCCTACGAGCAGTACTTC.

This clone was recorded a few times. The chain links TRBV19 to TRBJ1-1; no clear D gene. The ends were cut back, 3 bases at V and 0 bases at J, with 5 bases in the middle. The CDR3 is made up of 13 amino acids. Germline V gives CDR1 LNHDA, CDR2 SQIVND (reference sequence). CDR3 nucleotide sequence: TGTGCCAGTAGTATCGGGGTGAACACTGAAGCTTTCTTT. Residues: CASSIGVNTEAFF.

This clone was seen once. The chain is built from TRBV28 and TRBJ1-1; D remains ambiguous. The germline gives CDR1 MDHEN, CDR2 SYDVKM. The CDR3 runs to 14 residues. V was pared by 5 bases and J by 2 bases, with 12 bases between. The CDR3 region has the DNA TGTGCCAGCAGTCCTCAGGTTCTTAACACTGAAGCTTTCTTT. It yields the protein CASSPQVLNTEAFF.

CDR3 nucleotides: TGTGCCAGTAGTGCGGAACGGACAGGGGCCACTGAAGCTTTCTTT. Protein: CASSAERTGATEAFF. V gene TRBV19 combines with J gene TRBJ1-1; 9 positions agree with TRBD1. Trimming cost V 5 bases and J 4 bases; bases outside gene matches: 8. In germline, CDR1 is LNHDA, CDR2 SQIVND (reference sequence). The CDR3 consists of 15 residues.

DNA for the CDR3: TGTGCCAGCAGTTTGGGCAGCATGAACACTGAAGCTTTCTTT. This codes for CASSLGSMNTEAFF. The chain combines TRBV28 with TRBJ1-1, with unresolved D. The CDR3 extends over 14 amino acids. V lost 3 bases and J 0 bases, leaving 8 bases between the germline ends. Germline lookup yields CDR1 MDHEN and CDR2 SYDVKM.

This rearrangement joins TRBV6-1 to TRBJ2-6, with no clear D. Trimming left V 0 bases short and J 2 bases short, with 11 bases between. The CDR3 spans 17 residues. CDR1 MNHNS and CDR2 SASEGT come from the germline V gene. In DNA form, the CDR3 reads TGTGCCAGCAGTGAAGCGAGGCGGCAGACTGGGGCCAACGTCCTGACTTTC. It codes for CASSEARRQTGANVLTF.

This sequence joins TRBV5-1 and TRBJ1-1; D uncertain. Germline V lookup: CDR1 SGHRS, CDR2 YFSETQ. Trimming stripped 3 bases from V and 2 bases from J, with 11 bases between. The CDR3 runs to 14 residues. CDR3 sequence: CASSSRITNTEAFF. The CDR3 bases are TGCGCCAGCAGCTCGCGGATTACAAACACTGAAGCTTTCTTT.

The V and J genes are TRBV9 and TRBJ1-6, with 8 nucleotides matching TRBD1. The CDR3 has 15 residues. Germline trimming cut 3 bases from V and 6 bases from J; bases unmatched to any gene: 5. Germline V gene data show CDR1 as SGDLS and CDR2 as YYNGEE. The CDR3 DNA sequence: TGTGCCAGCAGCGCGACGGGACAGGTTAATTCACCCCTCCACTTT. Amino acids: CASSATGQVNSPLHF.

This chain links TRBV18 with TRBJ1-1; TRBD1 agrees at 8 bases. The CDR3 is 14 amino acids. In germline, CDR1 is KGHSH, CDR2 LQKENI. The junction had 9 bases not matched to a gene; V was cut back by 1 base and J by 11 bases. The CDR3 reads CASSPQAGGAEAFF. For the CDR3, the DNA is TGTGCCAGCTCACCACAGGCAGGGGGCGCGGAGGCTTTCTTT.

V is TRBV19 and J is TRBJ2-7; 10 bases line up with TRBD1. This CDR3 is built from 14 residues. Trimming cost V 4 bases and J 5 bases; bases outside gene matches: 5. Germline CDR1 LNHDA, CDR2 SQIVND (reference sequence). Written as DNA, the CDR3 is TGTGCCAGTAGTACAAGACAGGGGGCCCACGAGCAGTACTTC. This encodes CASSTRQGAHEQYF. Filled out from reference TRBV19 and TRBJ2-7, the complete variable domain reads DGGITQSPKYLFRKEGQNVTLSCEQNLNHDAMYWYRQDPGQGLRLIYYSQIVNDFQKGDIAEGYSVSREKKESFPLTVTSAQKNPTAFYLCASSTRQGAHEQYFGPGTRLTVT.

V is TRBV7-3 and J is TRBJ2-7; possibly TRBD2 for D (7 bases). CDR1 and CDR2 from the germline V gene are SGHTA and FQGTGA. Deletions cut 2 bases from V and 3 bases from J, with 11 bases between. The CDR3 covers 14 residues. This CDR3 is CASSLGRGGYEQYF. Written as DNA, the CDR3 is TGTGCCAGCAGCTTAGGTAGGGGGGGCTACGAGCAGTACTTC.

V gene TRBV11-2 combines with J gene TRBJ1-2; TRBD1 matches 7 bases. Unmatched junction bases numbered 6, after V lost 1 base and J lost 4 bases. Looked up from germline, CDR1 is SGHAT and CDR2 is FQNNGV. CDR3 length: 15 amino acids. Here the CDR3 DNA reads TGTGCCAGCAGCTTAGGTCCCGCAGGGGGCTATGGCTACACCTTC. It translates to CASSLGPAGGYGYTF.

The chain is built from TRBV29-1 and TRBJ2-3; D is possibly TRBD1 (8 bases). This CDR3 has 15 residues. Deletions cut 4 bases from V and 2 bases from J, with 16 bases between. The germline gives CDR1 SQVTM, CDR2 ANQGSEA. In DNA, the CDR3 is TGCAGCGTTGTTGGGGGGGACAGGCTCACAGATACGCAGTATTTT. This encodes CSVVGGDRLTDTQYF.

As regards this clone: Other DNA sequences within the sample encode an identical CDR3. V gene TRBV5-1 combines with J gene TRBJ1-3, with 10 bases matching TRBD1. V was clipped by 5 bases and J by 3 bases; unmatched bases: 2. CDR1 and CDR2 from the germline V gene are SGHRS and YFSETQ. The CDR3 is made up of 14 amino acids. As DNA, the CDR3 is TGCGCCAGCAGGGGACAGGGGAGTGGAAACACCATATATTTT. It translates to CASRGQGSGNTIYF.

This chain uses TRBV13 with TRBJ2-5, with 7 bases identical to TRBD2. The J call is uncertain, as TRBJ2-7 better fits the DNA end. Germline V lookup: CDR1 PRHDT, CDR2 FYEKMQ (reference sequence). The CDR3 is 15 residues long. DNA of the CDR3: TGTGCCAGCAGCTCCACTCCGGGACTATCGTACGAGCAGTACTTC. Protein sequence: CASSSTPGLSYEQYF.

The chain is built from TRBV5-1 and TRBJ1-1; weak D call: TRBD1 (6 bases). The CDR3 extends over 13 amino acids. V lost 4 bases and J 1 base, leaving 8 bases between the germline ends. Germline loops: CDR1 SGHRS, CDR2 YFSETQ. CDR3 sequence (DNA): TGCGCCAGCAGCGGACAGCAGAACACTGAAGCTTTCTTT. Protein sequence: CASSGQQNTEAFF.

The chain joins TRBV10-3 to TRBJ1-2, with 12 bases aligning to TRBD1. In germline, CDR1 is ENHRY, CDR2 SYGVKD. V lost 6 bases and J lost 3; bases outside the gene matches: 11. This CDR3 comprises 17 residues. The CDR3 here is CAIREGQGARWDYGYTF. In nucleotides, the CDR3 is TGTGCCATCAGAGAGGGACAGGGGGCACGTTGGGACTATGGCTACACCTTC.

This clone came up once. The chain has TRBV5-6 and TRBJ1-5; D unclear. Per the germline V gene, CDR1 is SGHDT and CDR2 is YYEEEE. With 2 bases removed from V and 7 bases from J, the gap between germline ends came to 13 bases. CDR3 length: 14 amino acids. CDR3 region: CASSFLGEGQPQHF. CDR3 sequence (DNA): TGTGCCAGCAGCTTTCTCGGGGAAGGCCAGCCCCAGCATTTT.

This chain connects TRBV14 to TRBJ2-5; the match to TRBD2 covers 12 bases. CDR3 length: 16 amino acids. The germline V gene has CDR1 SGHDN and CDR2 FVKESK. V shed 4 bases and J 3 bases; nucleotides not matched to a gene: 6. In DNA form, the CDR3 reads TGTGCCAGCAGCCCTAGGGGACTAGCGGGCGAAGAGACCCAGTACTTC. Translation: CASSPRGLAGEETQYF.

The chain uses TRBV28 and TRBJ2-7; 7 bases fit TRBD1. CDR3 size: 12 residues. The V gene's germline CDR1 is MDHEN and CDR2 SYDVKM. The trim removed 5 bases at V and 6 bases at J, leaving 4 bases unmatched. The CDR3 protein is CASSLQGSEQYF. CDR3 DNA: TGTGCCAGCAGTCTACAGGGGTCCGAGCAGTACTTC.

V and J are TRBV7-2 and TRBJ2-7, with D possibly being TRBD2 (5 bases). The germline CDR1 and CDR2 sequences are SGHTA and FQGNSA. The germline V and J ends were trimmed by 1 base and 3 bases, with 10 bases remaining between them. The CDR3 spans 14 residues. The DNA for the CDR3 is TGTGCCAGCAGCTTAGAACGAGACTACTACGAGCAGTACTTC. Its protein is CASSLERDYYEQYF.

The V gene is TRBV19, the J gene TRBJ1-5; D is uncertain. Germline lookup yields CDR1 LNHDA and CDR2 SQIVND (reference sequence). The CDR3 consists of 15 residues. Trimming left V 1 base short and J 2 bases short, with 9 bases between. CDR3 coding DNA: TGTGCCAGTAGTATAGGGGAGCCGGGCAATCAGCCCCAGCATTTT. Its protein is CASSIGEPGNQPQHF.

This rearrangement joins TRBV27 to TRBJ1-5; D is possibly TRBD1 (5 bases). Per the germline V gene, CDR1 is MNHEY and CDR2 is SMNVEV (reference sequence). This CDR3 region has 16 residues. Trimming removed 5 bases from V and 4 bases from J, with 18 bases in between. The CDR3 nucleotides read TGTGCCAGCAGTCTTTTGGGGCCAAGGGGTAATCAGCCCCAGCATTTT. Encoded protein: CASSLLGPRGNQPQHF.

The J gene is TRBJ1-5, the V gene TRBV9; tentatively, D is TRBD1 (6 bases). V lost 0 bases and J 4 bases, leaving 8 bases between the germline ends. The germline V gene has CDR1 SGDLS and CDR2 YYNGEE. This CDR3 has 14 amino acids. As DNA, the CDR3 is TGTGCCAGCAGCGTAGAGGGGGGGAATCAGCCCCAGCATTTT. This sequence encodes CASSVEGGNQPQHF.